The sequence of this TCR beta chain was determined in a study of shared clonotypes between healthy human individuals. Regarding the study as a whole: An anticipated effect of sequencing depth on clonotype sharing among donors was recognized.

Every one of the donors was a Caucasian adult that lived in Nashville, Tennessee. Sequencing was performed with immunoSEQ multiplex PCR; in TCRdb, only in-frame clones are kept and a portion is missing. Here the sample spans a few million clones, around 90% being singletons. Germline loops: CDR1 ENHRY, CDR2 SYGVKD. The CDR3 consists of 16 residues. After removal of 0 bases from V and 2 bases from J, the junction contained 3 bases not matched to a gene. Concerning this clone: Antigen: not known. The same CDR3 can be traced to other DNA sequences in this sample.

The chain uses TRBV10-3 and TRBJ2-3; TRBD2 agrees at 9 bases. This TCR derives from a man aged 18 to 30 in good health. The sequenced material came from naive CD4+ T cells sorted from blood. Stated subset: CD45RA+ positively selected. CDR3 nucleotides: TGTGCCATCAGTGAGTCGAGCGGGGGGACCACAGATACGCAGTATTTT. Protein: CAISESSGGTTDTQYF.